Shown below are 25 T cell receptor beta chains from a single sample sequenced in a study of T cell changes during pregnancy in multiple sclerosis. TCRdb keeps only in-frame clones here, not all; method: immunoSEQ multiplex PCR. Of around 92,000 clones listed, roughly 91% are singletons. The material sequenced was peripheral blood, taken in the first trimester of pregnancy. The receptors derive from a female donor with multiple sclerosis, enrolled in a pregnancy study.

The J gene is TRBJ1-1, the V gene TRBV5-1, with D perhaps TRBD1 (6 bases). CDR1 is SGHRS and CDR2 is YFSETQ in the germline V gene. Trimming removed 4 bases from V and 0 bases from J, with 10 bases in between. The CDR3 runs 14 residues. The CDR3 nucleotides read TGCGCCAGCAGCGATACAGGGTTGAACACTGAAGCTTTCTTT. It codes for CASSDTGLNTEAFF.

The chain couples TRBV18 to TRBJ2-7, with D perhaps matching TRBD2 (6 bases). The CDR3 is made up of 14 amino acids. CDR1 is KGHSH and CDR2 is LQKENI in the germline V gene. V was cut by 3 bases and J by 4 bases, with 13 bases left in between. The CDR3 is CASSPGTDPYEQYF. In nucleotides, the CDR3 is TGTGCCAGCTCACCTGGGACTGATCCTTACGAGCAGTACTTC.

The V call is TRBV4-2, the J call TRBJ2-2, with a possible D match to TRBD2 (6 bases). From germline, CDR1 is LGHNA and CDR2 YNFKEQ. The V end was cut by 3 bases, the J end by 3 bases, with 11 bases between. CDR3 length equals 15 residues. The CDR3: CASSHLTGDTGELFF. Here the CDR3 DNA reads TGTGCCAGCAGCCATCTGACGGGGGACACCGGGGAGCTGTTTTTT.

The genes are TRBV18 and TRBJ1-3; D possibly corresponds to TRBD1 (5 bases). V lost 6 bases to trimming and J lost 3 bases, with 9 bases between them. The CDR3 loop spans 13 amino acids. Germline values: CDR1 KGHSH, CDR2 LQKENI. The CDR3 DNA sequence: TGTGCCAGCTCGGGCAGGGATGGAAACACCATATATTTT. Amino acids: CASSGRDGNTIYF.

The rearrangement links TRBV6-5 to TRBJ2-1, with D unclear. CDR1 and CDR2 (germline): MNHEY, SVGAGI. V was trimmed by 0 bases and J by 2 bases, leaving 8 bases between them. The CDR3 has 15 residues. The CDR3, as DNA: TGTGCCAGCAGTTACTCAGTGACTCCCTACAATGAGCAGTTCTTC. Translating it yields CASSYSVTPYNEQFF.

This clone was detected a few times. This CDR3 reads CASSPTGGAYQAFF. The CDR3 DNA follows: TGTGCCAGCAGCCCCACAGGGGGAGCTTATCAAGCTTTCTTT. This chain uses TRBV7-3 with TRBJ1-1; 8 nucleotides agree with TRBD1. The V gene end was trimmed by 5 bases and the J gene end by 9 bases; junction bases not matched to a gene: 11. This CDR3 has 14 residues. Germline-derived CDR1 and CDR2 are SGHTA and FQGTGA.

The chain combines TRBV9 with TRBJ2-3; possible D gene TRBD2, 7 bases. V shed 3 bases and J shed 4 bases, with 21 bases lying between them. This CDR3 is built from 17 residues. CDR1 is SGDLS and CDR2 is YYNGEE in the germline V gene. CDR3 sequence: CASSEPKKGGPADTQYF. Written as DNA, the CDR3 is TGTGCCAGCAGCGAACCTAAGAAGGGGGGGCCTGCAGATACGCAGTATTTT.

V usage is TRBV5-6 and J usage is TRBJ1-4; D is possibly TRBD1 (6 bases). Trimming shortened V by 0 bases and J by 8 bases, and 8 bases separated the two germline ends. The germline V gene has CDR1 SGHDT and CDR2 YYEEEE. The CDR3 length is 13 residues. CDR3 sequence reads: CASSLDRVEKLFF. The CDR3, as DNA: TGTGCCAGCAGCTTGGACAGGGTCGAAAAACTGTTTTTT.

J is TRBJ1-4 and V is TRBV7-6; D may be TRBD1 (5 bases). CDR1 SGHVS and CDR2 FNYEAQ come from the germline V gene. Trimming shortened V by 1 base and J by 5 bases, and 8 bases separated the two germline ends. The CDR3 covers 14 residues. CDR3 loop: CASSLGTQNEKLFF. For the CDR3, the DNA is TGTGCCAGCAGCTTAGGGACACAGAATGAAAAACTGTTTTTT.

This clone was counted between two and nine times. The chain links TRBV6-1 to TRBJ2-7; D might be TRBD2 (6 bases). Trimming removed 6 bases at V and 5 bases at J, with 20 bases between. The CDR3 runs 15 residues. Germline values: CDR1 MNHNS, CDR2 SASEGT. The CDR3, as DNA: TGTGCCAGCAGGCCAGGCGTCGGGGGTCCCAACGAGCAGTACTTC. Translating it yields CASRPGVGGPNEQYF.

The chain is built from TRBV5-6 and TRBJ2-4, with TRBD2 matching 13 bases. V shed 4 bases, J shed 9 bases, and the junction held 7 bases outside the gene matches. CDR1 is SGHDT and CDR2 is YYEEEE in the germline V gene. This CDR3 region has 15 residues. CDR3 nucleotide sequence: TGTGCCAGCAGCCCTACGACTAGCGGGGGGTTCATTCAGTACTTC. Amino acids: CASSPTTSGGFIQYF. Using reference TRBV5-6 and TRBJ2-4 for the parts outside the CDR3, the full variable domain is DAGVTQSPTHLIKTRGQQVTLRCSPKSGHDTVSWYQQALGQGPQFIFQYYEEEERQRGNFPDRFSGHQFPNYSSELNVNALLLGDSALYLCASSPTTSGGFIQYFGAGTRLSVL.

V and J are TRBV18 and TRBJ2-5, with a weak D call TRBD1 (5 bases). The CDR3 extends over 15 amino acids. Deletions cut 6 bases from V and 2 bases from J, with 16 bases between. Germline values: CDR1 KGHSH, CDR2 LQKENI. The CDR3 DNA sequence: TGTGCCAGCTCTCTAACACAGGTGACTCAAGAGACCCAGTACTTC. Its translation is CASSLTQVTQETQYF.

The chain employs TRBV7-9 and TRBJ1-3; D call uncertain. Trimming removed 7 bases at V and 3 bases at J, with 10 bases between. Germline V gene sequence: CDR1 SEHNR, CDR2 FQNEAQ (reference sequence). The CDR3 has 13 residues. CDR3: CASNSGGGNTIYF. CDR3 bases: TGTGCCAGCAATTCAGGAGGTGGAAACACCATATATTTT. The full variable domain, in which reference TRBV7-9 and TRBJ1-3 provide the parts outside the CDR3, is DTGVSQNPRHKITKRGQNVTFRCDPISEHNRLYWYRQTLGQGPEFLTYFQNEAQLEKSRLLSDRFSAERPKGSFSTLEIQRTEQGDSAMYLCASNSGGGNTIYFGEGSWLTVV.

This chain links TRBV5-8 with TRBJ2-3; 9 nucleotides line up with TRBD1. The CDR3 is made up of 16 amino acids. J was trimmed by 3 bases and V by 0 bases; bases with no gene match: 5. Germline V gene sequence: CDR1 SGHTS, CDR2 YDEGEE. CDR3 DNA: TGTGCCAGCAGCTTGGGGGACAGGGTCGAGACAGATACGCAGTATTTT. Encoded protein: CASSLGDRVETDTQYF.

The V call is TRBV4-1, the J call TRBJ1-2, with TRBD1 matching 9 bases. The junction had 3 bases not matched to a gene; V was cut back by 0 bases and J by 4 bases. This CDR3 has 15 amino acids. Germline V CDR1 and CDR2: MGHRA, YSYEKL. The chain's CDR3 is CASSQEQGASYGYTF. CDR3 DNA sequence: TGCGCCAGCAGCCAAGAACAGGGGGCGAGCTATGGCTACACCTTC.

The rearrangement uses TRBV5-1 and TRBJ1-2; 9 bases map to TRBD1. Germline V gene data show CDR1 as SGHRS and CDR2 as YFSETQ. The CDR3 covers 14 residues. With V trimmed by 6 bases and J by 6 bases, 9 bases remained unmatched. CDR3 DNA sequence: TGCGCCAGCACCTCAACGACAGGGGGTGATGGCTACACCTTC. Protein sequence: CASTSTTGGDGYTF.

J is TRBJ2-3 and V is TRBV4-1; D is possibly TRBD2 (5 bases). CDR3 size: 18 residues. V lost 0 bases and J lost 2, with 18 bases in between. CDR1 is MGHRA, CDR2 YSYEKL, per germline. Here the CDR3 reads CASSQDPDGVPNTDTQYF. The CDR3 coding sequence is TGCGCCAGCAGCCAAGATCCAGACGGGGTCCCAAACACAGATACGCAGTATTTT.

This clone has a handful of counts. The gene calls are TRBV6-1 and TRBJ1-5; D uncertain. The CDR3 extends over 15 amino acids. From germline, CDR1 is MNHNS and CDR2 SASEGT. V dropped 5 bases and J dropped 6 bases, with 17 bases sitting between them. The CDR3 is CASSQHLGFGQPQHF. The CDR3 region has the DNA TGTGCCAGCAGTCAACATCTGGGCTTCGGTCAGCCCCAGCATTTT.

The J gene is TRBJ1-5, the V gene TRBV19, with D uncertain. Germline lookup yields CDR1 LNHDA and CDR2 SQIVND (reference sequence). Trimming stripped 6 bases from V and 5 bases from J, with 11 bases between. The CDR3 is 13 amino acids. The CDR3 reads CASRGRDYQPQHF. The CDR3 coding sequence is TGTGCCAGTAGAGGCAGAGACTATCAGCCCCAGCATTTT. Full variable domain (remainder filled in from reference TRBV19 and TRBJ1-5): DGGITQSPKYLFRKEGQNVTLSCEQNLNHDAMYWYRQDPGQGLRLIYYSQIVNDFQKGDIAEGYSVSREKKESFPLTVTSAQKNPTAFYLCASRGRDYQPQHFGDGTRLSIL.

This clone came up a few times. The chain carries TRBV9 and TRBJ1-1; TRBD1 aligns across 8 bases. Unmatched junction bases numbered 5, after V lost 6 bases and J lost 7 bases. Germline-derived CDR1 and CDR2 are SGDLS and YYNGEE. This CDR3 comprises 12 residues. In DNA form, the CDR3 reads TGTGCCAGCAACCTTGGACAGGGTGAAGCTTTCTTT. It specifies CASNLGQGEAFF.

The chain carries TRBV4-2 and TRBJ2-2; 11 bases are a match to TRBD1. This CDR3 contains 18 residues. Germline values: CDR1 LGHNA, CDR2 YNFKEQ. The V and J ends lost 2 bases and 3 bases, in that order; junction bases with no gene match: 8. The CDR3 DNA reads TGTGCCAGCAGCCAAAAGGACAGGGGGCTCTGGGACACCGGGGAGCTGTTTTTT. Translation gives CASSQKDRGLWDTGELFF.

The rearrangement links TRBV25-1 to TRBJ2-5; possible D gene TRBD2, 6 bases. Germline CDR1 is MGHDK and CDR2 is SYGVNS. V lost 5 bases and J lost 4, with 17 bases in between. The CDR3 sequence is 15 residues long. In DNA, the CDR3 is TGTGCCAGCAGTTCCCCCGGGAGCGGAGGAGAGACCCAGTACTTC. Residues: CASSSPGSGGETQYF.

This clone appeared once. This chain links TRBV2 with TRBJ2-7, with 7 bases matching TRBD2. The CDR3 sequence is 14 residues long. Looked up from germline, CDR1 is SNHLY and CDR2 is FYNNEI. V shed 6 bases and J 2 bases; nucleotides not matched to a gene: 7. In DNA form, the CDR3 reads TGTGCCAGCAGCATGGGGAGGGCCGCCTACGAGCAGTACTTC. Protein product: CASSMGRAAYEQYF.

The chain combines TRBV4-2 with TRBJ1-4; 9 positions match TRBD1. The CDR3 runs 17 residues. Looked up from germline, CDR1 is LGHNA and CDR2 is YNFKEQ. V gave up 1 base and J gave up 5 bases; unmatched junction bases: 8. Here the CDR3 reads CASSQGGTGNLNEKLFF. The CDR3 DNA follows: TGTGCCAGCAGCCAAGGGGGGACAGGGAATTTAAATGAAAAACTGTTTTTT.

The sample holds one count of this clone. This chain joins TRBV2 and TRBJ2-2; D is possibly TRBD2 (5 bases). Per germline, CDR1 SNHLY and CDR2 FYNNEI. CDR3 length equals 16 residues. V was trimmed by 2 bases and J by 3 bases, leaving 13 bases between them. CDR3 DNA sequence: TGTGCCAGCAGTGAACCAGGAGGTTGGGACACCGGGGAGCTGTTTTTT. Its translation: CASSEPGGWDTGELFF.